The 18 T cell receptor beta chains listed next were all sequenced from one sample in a study of T cell changes during pregnancy in multiple sclerosis. The protocol was immunoSEQ multiplex PCR, while the TCRdb copy is restricted to in-frame clones and leaves out a portion. The repertoire includes 45,000 to 50,000 clones, 94% of them detected once, and about 5.5% sits in the top ten. The source was CD8+ T cells from peripheral blood mononuclear cells, collected before pregnancy. The receptors originated from a female donor with multiple sclerosis, enrolled in a pregnancy study.

The rearrangement joins TRBV7-9 to TRBJ2-3, with 10 bases that match TRBD2. Losses at the gene ends were 2 bases for V and 1 base for J; bases not matched to a gene: 0. This CDR3 contains 15 residues. Germline CDR1 is SEHNR and CDR2 is FQNEAQ (reference sequence). CDR3 in amino acids: CASSLTSGGTDTQYF. Written as DNA, the CDR3 is TGTGCCAGCAGCTTAACTAGCGGGGGCACAGATACGCAGTATTTT.

V and J are TRBV6-1 and TRBJ2-7, with 7 bases aligning to TRBD2. CDR3 length: 15 amino acids. The V gene's germline CDR1 is MNHNS and CDR2 SASEGT. J gave up 7 bases and V 4 bases, and 13 bases lay outside the gene matches. The CDR3 sequence: CASSARRAGDREQYF. The CDR3, as DNA: TGTGCCAGCAGTGCTCGGAGGGCGGGAGATCGGGAGCAGTACTTC.

The chain couples TRBV2 to TRBJ2-3, with TRBD2 identical over 8 bases. The CDR3 consists of 18 residues. Germline CDR1 and CDR2: SNHLY and FYNNEI. The J segment lost 0 bases and the V segment lost 4 bases, leaving 12 bases of the junction unmatched. The CDR3 here is CASSVASGSISSTDTQYF. The CDR3 nucleotides are TGTGCCAGCAGTGTAGCTAGCGGGTCTATATCTAGCACAGATACGCAGTATTTT.

This chain links TRBV6-1 with TRBJ1-1, with TRBD1 identical over 9 bases. CDR3 length equals 15 residues. The ends lost 6 bases at V and 5 bases at J; junction bases unmatched: 10. Germline CDR1 and CDR2: MNHNS and SASEGT. CDR3 DNA: TGTGCCAGCAGAGCTTCCGGGACAGGGTTTACTGAAGCTTTCTTT. The encoded protein is CASRASGTGFTEAFF.

This clone was seen a single time. The chain couples TRBV4-3 to TRBJ2-1; 7 nucleotides line up with TRBD1. CDR1 and CDR2 (germline): LGHNA, YSLEER. The CDR3 consists of 16 residues. V was clipped by 0 bases and J by 4 bases; unmatched bases: 6. This chain's CDR3 is CASSQDEGAGYNEQFF. In DNA, the CDR3 is TGCGCCAGCAGCCAAGATGAGGGGGCTGGGTACAATGAGCAGTTCTTC.

V is TRBV29-1 and J is TRBJ1-1, with TRBD1 as a possible D gene (5 bases). The germline V gene has CDR1 SQVTM and CDR2 ANQGSEA. The CDR3 totals 10 residues. The CDR3 loop is CSGGDTEAFF. The CDR3, as DNA: TGCAGTGGAGGGGACACTGAAGCTTTCTTT.

This clone came up once. V and J are TRBV2 and TRBJ2-7; 11 bases agree with TRBD1. From germline, CDR1 is SNHLY and CDR2 FYNNEI. The CDR3 loop spans 13 amino acids. Germline trimming cut 10 bases from V and 4 bases from J; bases unmatched to any gene: 6. The DNA for the CDR3 is TGTGCCACCGGGACAGGGGGGGGGTACGAGCAGTACTTC. It encodes CATGTGGGYEQYF. Combining the CDR3 with reference TRBV2 and TRBJ2-7 gives the whole variable domain EPEVTQTPSHQVTQMGQEVILRCVPISNHLYFYWYRQILGQKVEFLVSFYNNEISEKSEIFDDQFSVERPDGSNFTLKIRSTKLEDSAMYFCATGTGGGYEQYFGPGTRLTVT.

The rearrangement links TRBV5-1 to TRBJ2-3; D is unresolved. This CDR3 is 16 amino acids long. V lost 0 bases and J lost 6, with 17 bases in between. CDR1 is SGHRS, CDR2 YFSETQ, per germline. The CDR3 DNA follows: TGCGCCAGCAGCTTGGTGGTGCGTACCGTATTGGATACGCAGTATTTT. This encodes CASSLVVRTVLDTQYF.

This clone was picked up one time. In nucleotides, the CDR3 is TGTGCCAGCCGGGGGAATCAAGAGACCCAGTACTTC. It is translated as CASRGNQETQYF. The V and J genes are TRBV19 and TRBJ2-5; D is perhaps TRBD2 (6 bases). The V and J ends lost 9 bases and 2 bases respectively, with 10 bases between them. The CDR3 is 12 residues long. The germline V gene has CDR1 LNHDA and CDR2 SQIVND (reference sequence).

The chain is built from TRBV19 and TRBJ2-1; 9 bases map to TRBD2. V lost 6 bases to trimming and J lost 0 bases; unmatched junction nucleotides: 3. Germline V lookup: CDR1 LNHDA, CDR2 SQIVND (reference sequence). This CDR3 has 15 amino acids. The CDR3 coding sequence is TGTGCCAGTAGCCTTAGCGGGAGCTCCTACAATGAGCAGTTCTTC. It yields the protein CASSLSGSSYNEQFF.

This clone was counted a few times. The chain combines TRBV2 with TRBJ2-3; TRBD2 agrees at 9 bases. The V segment lost 6 bases and the J segment 0 bases; nucleotides outside the gene matches: 4. Germline V gene data show CDR1 as SNHLY and CDR2 as FYNNEI. The CDR3 is 15 amino acids. CDR3 nucleotides: TGTGCCAGCAGACCCACTAGCGGGAGCACAGATACGCAGTATTTT. The encoded protein is CASRPTSGSTDTQYF.

This chain links TRBV19 with TRBJ2-1; tentative D call: TRBD2 (6 bases). This CDR3 comprises 14 residues. The germline gives CDR1 LNHDA, CDR2 SQIVND (reference sequence). Trimming removed 7 bases at V and 3 bases at J, with 13 bases between. The CDR3 region has the DNA TGTGCCAGTAACCTTAGGGGAGGCTACAATGAGCAGTTCTTC. Protein sequence: CASNLRGGYNEQFF.

V is TRBV7-9 and J is TRBJ2-7, with a possible D match to TRBD2 (6 bases). CDR3 size: 19 residues. CDR1 is SEHNR and CDR2 is FQNEAQ in the germline V gene (reference sequence). Trimming left V 5 bases short and J 2 bases short, with 28 bases between. The CDR3 loop reads CASSTTRPVRSRRPYEQYF. CDR3 nucleotide sequence: TGTGCCAGCAGCACGACTAGGCCGGTGCGTAGCAGAAGACCCTACGAGCAGTACTTC.

The chain is built from TRBV7-9 and TRBJ2-2, with 12 bases that match TRBD2. Germline values: CDR1 SEHNR, CDR2 FQNEAQ (reference sequence). This CDR3 spans 16 amino acids. V trimming: 5 bases; J trimming: 7 bases; junction bases outside the gene matches: 8. The CDR3 spells CASSPPSGRAVGELFF. CDR3 coding DNA: TGTGCCAGCAGCCCACCTAGCGGGAGGGCCGTCGGGGAGCTGTTTTTT.

The rearrangement links TRBV10-2 to TRBJ2-1; 8 nucleotides match TRBD2. Germline V gene lookup returns CDR1 WSHSY and CDR2 SAAADI. Trimming at V came to 0 bases and at J to 8 bases, leaving 6 bases not matched to a gene. The CDR3 spans 15 residues. The CDR3 loop reads CASSESSGKRHEQFF. DNA of the CDR3: TGCGCCAGCAGTGAGTCTAGCGGGAAACGGCATGAGCAGTTCTTC.

The chain combines TRBV7-2 with TRBJ2-1; 8 positions match TRBD2. Germline-derived CDR1 and CDR2 are SGHTA and FQGNSA. The CDR3 is made up of 15 amino acids. V was pared by 3 bases and J by 2 bases, with 3 bases of the junction left unmatched. This CDR3 is CASSFAGGTYNEQFF. The DNA of the CDR3 is TGTGCCAGCAGCTTTGCGGGGGGCACCTACAATGAGCAGTTCTTC.

The rearrangement links TRBV5-6 to TRBJ2-1; 8 bases are shared with TRBD2. The germline V gene encodes CDR1 SGHDT and CDR2 YYEEEE. The CDR3 is 17 amino acids. V lost 3 bases to trimming and J lost 5 bases; unmatched junction nucleotides: 13. The CDR3 is CASSYWVAGKDNNEQFF. In DNA, the CDR3 is TGTGCCAGCAGCTATTGGGTAGCGGGAAAGGATAACAATGAGCAGTTCTTC.

J is TRBJ2-1 and V is TRBV7-9, with TRBD2 as a possible D gene (5 bases). Between the trimmed V and J ends, which lost 5 bases and 7 bases, there was a span of 9 bases. The CDR3 length is 12 residues. Germline V gives CDR1 SEHNR, CDR2 FQNEAQ (reference sequence). As DNA, the CDR3 is TGTGCCAGCAGCCCACCGGGAAATGAGCAGTTCTTC. Its translation: CASSPPGNEQFF.